This passage covers 2 T cell receptor beta chains from one sample sequenced in a study of beta chain features in type 1 diabetes. Their cognate antigens are unknown. Since all of the isolated RNA was reverse transcribed, expressed TCRB transcripts were what got sequenced. Using immunoSEQ multiplex PCR, the repertoire was profiled, and TCRdb retains in-frame clones only, with some absent. Of over 150,000 clones in the sample, approximately 7.8% are singletons; the top ten hold around 0.9%. The study, taken as a whole, reports: In all four CD4+ subsets, TCRB CDR3 length was significantly, moderately reduced in type 1 diabetes.

The sequenced material came from central memory CD4+ T cells from blood. The receptors were gathered from a woman aged 40-49 years with type 1 diabetes.

V usage is TRBV6-6 and J usage is TRBJ1-1, with D maybe TRBD1 (6 bases). Per the germline V gene, CDR1 is MNHNY and CDR2 is SVGAGI (reference sequence). The CDR3 length is 15 residues. Trimming cost V 0 bases and J 5 bases, with 13 bases left between them. CDR3 protein: CASSYSSGGATEAFF. DNA of the CDR3: TGTGCCAGCAGTTACTCGTCGGGGGGCGCGACTGAAGCTTTCTTT.

V is TRBV28 and J is TRBJ2-1; the match to TRBD1 covers 7 bases. Trimming removed 6 bases from V and 0 bases from J; junction bases left unmatched: 8. The CDR3 sequence is 16 residues long. Per germline, CDR1 MDHEN and CDR2 SYDVKM. In DNA, the CDR3 is TGTGCCAGCAGCCCCGGGACAGCGGACTCCTACAATGAGCAGTTCTTC. Its translation is CASSPGTADSYNEQFF.